This T cell receptor (beta chain) was identified during a study of identical twins. General study findings and limits: Abundant cord blood beta clonotypes carried fewer insertions; memory repertoires showed none. Twin sharing of out-of-frame TCR alpha was underestimated by models in monozygotic pairs. Twins' surplus sharing was weaker for beta out-of-frame sequences.

This clonotype was picked up many times. What it recognizes is unknown. In germline, CDR1 is DFQATT, CDR2 SNEGSKA (reference sequence). V dropped 3 bases and J dropped 2 bases, with 11 bases sitting between them. This CDR3 is 14 amino acids long. TCRdb re-analysed the 5' RACE reads in MiXCR, keeping a single row per CDR3 protein. The table shows some 500,000 distinct CDR3 sequences, with 9.6% occurring only once. The same specimen was also included in a second study, on yellow fever vaccine responses in identical twins.

The chain uses TRBV20-1 and TRBJ1-5; no clear D gene. Source material: PBMCs. The source is a woman between 18 and 29 years old in good health. The CDR3 spells CSASRVAGNQPQHF. CDR3 nucleotides: TGCAGTGCTAGCAGAGTAGCGGGCAATCAGCCCCAGCATTTT.